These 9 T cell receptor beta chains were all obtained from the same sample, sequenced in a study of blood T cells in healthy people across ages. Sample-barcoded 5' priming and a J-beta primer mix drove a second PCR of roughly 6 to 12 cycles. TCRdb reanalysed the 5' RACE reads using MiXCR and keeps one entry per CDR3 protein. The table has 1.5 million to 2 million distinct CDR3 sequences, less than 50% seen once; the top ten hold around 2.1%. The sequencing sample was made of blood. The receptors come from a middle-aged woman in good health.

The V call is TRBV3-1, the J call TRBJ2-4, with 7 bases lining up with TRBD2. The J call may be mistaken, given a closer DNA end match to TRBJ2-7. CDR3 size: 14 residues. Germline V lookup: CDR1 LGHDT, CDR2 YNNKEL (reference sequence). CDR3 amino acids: CASSQDPGRGEQYF. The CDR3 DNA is TGTGCCAGCAGCCAAGATCCGGGGAGGGGCGAGCAGTACTTC.

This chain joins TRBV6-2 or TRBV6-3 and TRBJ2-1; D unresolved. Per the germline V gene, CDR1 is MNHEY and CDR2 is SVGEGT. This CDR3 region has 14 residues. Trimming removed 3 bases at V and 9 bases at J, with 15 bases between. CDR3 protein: CASSYAPPPGEQFF. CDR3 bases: TGTGCCAGCAGTTATGCGCCCCCTCCGGGTGAGCAGTTCTTC.

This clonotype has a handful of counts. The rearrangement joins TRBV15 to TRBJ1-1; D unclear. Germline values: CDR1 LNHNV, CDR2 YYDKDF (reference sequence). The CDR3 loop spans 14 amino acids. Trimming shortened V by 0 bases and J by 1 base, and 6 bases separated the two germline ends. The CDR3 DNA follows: TGTGCCACCAGCAGAGATCTGGGGAACACTGAAGCTTTCTTT. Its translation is CATSRDLGNTEAFF.

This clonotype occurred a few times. The CDR3 DNA reads TGTGCCAGCTCACCACGAAGGGACAATTCACCCCTCCACTTT. Its translation is CASSPRRDNSPLHF. V gene TRBV18 combines with J gene TRBJ1-6; possibly TRBD1 for D (5 bases). The germline V and J ends were trimmed by 1 base and 7 bases, with 8 bases remaining between them. This CDR3 contains 14 residues. CDR1 KGHSH and CDR2 LQKENI come from the germline V gene. Complete variable domain (other parts from reference TRBV18 and TRBJ1-6): NAGVMQNPRHLVRRRGQEARLRCSPMKGHSHVYWYRQLPEEGLKFMVYLQKENIIDESGMPKERFSAEFPKEGPSILRIQQVVRGDSAAYFCASSPRRDNSPLHFGNGTRLTVT.

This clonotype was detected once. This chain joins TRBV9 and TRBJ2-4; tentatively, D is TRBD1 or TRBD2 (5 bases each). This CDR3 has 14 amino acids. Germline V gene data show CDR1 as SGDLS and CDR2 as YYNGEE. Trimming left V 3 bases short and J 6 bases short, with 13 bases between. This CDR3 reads CASSDQGGGNIQYF. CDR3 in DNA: TGTGCCAGCAGCGATCAGGGTGGAGGAAACATTCAGTACTTC.

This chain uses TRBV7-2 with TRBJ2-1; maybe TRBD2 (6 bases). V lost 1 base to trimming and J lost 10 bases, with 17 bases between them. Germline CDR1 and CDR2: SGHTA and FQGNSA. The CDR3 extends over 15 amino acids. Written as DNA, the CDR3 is TGTGCCAGCAGCTTAGATGGGCGGGGAGTCTCCGAGCAGTTCTTC. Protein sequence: CASSLDGRGVSEQFF. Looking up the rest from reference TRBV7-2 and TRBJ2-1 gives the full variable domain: GAGVSQSPSNKVTEKGKDVELRCDPISGHTALYWYRQSLGQGLEFLIYFQGNSAPDKSGLPSDRFSAERTGGSVSTLTIQRTQQEDSAVYLCASSLDGRGVSEQFFGPGTRLTVL.

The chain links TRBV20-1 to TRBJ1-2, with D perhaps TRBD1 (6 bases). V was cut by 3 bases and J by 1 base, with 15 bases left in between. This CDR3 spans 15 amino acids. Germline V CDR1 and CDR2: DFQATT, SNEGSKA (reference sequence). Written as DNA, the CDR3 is TGCAGTGCTAGTCCCGACAGGTTGGGTAACTATGGCTACACCTTC. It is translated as CSASPDRLGNYGYTF.

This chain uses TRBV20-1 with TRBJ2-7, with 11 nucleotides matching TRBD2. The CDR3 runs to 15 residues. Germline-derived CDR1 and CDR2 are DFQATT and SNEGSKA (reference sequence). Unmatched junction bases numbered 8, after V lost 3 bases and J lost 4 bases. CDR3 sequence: CSASERTSGLYEQYF. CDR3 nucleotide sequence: TGCAGTGCTAGCGAACGGACTAGCGGGCTGTACGAGCAGTACTTC.

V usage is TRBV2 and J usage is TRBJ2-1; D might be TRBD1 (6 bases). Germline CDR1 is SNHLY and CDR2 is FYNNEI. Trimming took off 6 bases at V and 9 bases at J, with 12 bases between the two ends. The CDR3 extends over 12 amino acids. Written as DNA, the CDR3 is TGTGCCAGCAGGGACCCCAGGGGTGAGCAGTTCTTC. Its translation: CASRDPRGEQFF.